This paragraph reports one TCR beta chain. Researchers ran immunoSEQ v3.0 at survey level. Measured with immunoSEQ multiplex PCR; TCRdb has only the in-frame clones, and not every one. Of about 23,000 clones listed, more than 65% are singletons. The data were obtained in a study of long-term antiretroviral therapy in people with HIV. The junction had 11 bases not matched to a gene; V was cut back by 4 bases and J by 4 bases. CDR3 size: 16 residues. Germline CDR1 and CDR2: SGHNT and YYREEE (reference sequence). The chain recombines TRBV5-4 with TRBJ2-5; 9 nucleotides line up with TRBD2. The origin of this receptor is a man over 45 with HIV. The sequencing used unsorted PBMCs, collected 0.3 years after starting antiretroviral therapy. CDR3 in DNA: TGTGCCAGCAGCCCACCCCCCAGCGGGAGGAGAGAGACCCAGTACTTC. Protein: CASSPPPSGRRETQYF.